This T cell receptor (beta chain) was sequenced during a study of blood T cell repertoires in COVID-19. On the study more broadly: Material from acute and convalescent COVID-19 was sourced from the United States, Italy and Spain. In each case, the material was cDNA or gDNA derived from T cells, B-cell-depleted T cells, or PBMCs.

In the case of this clone: The junction differs from germline at one of its ends, possibly a read error.

Patients from Seattle were sampled longitudinally, starting during active infection. The length of the CDR3 is 12 residues. Source study methods: Researchers report that nucleated cell counts were estimated from reference gene primer amplification. Profiling relied on immunoSEQ multiplex PCR, and the TCRdb table lists in-frame clones only, not all of them. Clonal size and the V and J genes are those of that table, whereas D and trimming came from the DNA. The sample lists about 360,000 clones, less than 90% occurring once. Source material: peripheral blood. This TCR was sampled from a woman aged 55-69 years with COVID-19, enrolled during active disease. The chain carries TRBV12-3 or TRBV12-4 and TRBJ2-7; 7 nucleotides line up with TRBD2. The CDR3 is CASSLGSGQRNF. The CDR3 DNA follows: TGTGCCAGCAGTTTAGGTAGCGGGCAAAGAAACTTC.